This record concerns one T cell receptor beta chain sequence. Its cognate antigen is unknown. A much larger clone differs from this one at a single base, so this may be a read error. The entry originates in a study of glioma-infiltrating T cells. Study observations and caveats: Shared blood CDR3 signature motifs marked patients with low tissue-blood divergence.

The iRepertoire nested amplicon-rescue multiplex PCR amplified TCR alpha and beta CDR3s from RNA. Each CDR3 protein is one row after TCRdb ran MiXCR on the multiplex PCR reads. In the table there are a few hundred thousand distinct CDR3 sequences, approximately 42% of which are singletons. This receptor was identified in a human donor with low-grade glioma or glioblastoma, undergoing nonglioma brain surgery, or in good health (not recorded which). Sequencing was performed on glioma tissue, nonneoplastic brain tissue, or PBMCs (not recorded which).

The CDR3 coding sequence is TGTGCCAGCTACTTGACGGGACAATACTCCCACGAGCAGTACTTC. Translating gives CASYLTGQYSHEQYF. The V call is TRBV6-1, the J call TRBJ2-7; possible D gene TRBD1, 6 bases. Germline V gene lookup returns CDR1 MNHNS and CDR2 SASEGT. The CDR3 consists of 15 residues.